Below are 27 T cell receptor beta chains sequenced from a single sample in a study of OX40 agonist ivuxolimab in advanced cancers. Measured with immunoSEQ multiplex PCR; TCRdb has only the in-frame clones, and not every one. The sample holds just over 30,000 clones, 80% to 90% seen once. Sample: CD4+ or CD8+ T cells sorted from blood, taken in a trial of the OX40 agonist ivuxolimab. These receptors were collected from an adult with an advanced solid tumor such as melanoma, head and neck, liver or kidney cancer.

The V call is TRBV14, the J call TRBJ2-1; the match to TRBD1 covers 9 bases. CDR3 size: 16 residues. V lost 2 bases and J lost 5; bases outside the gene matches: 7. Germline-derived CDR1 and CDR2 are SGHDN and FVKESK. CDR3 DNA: TGTGCCAGCAGCCAATGGGGGACAGGGCCGGACAATGAGCAGTTCTTC. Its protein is CASSQWGTGPDNEQFF.

In nucleotides, the CDR3 is TGTGCCACCAGCAGGGGCGACAGATACAATGAGCAGTTCTTC. Amino acid sequence: CATSRGDRYNEQFF. The chain uses TRBV15 and TRBJ2-1; a possible D gene is TRBD1 (5 bases). The germline V and J ends were trimmed by 3 bases and 4 bases, with 10 bases remaining between them. CDR1 is LNHNV and CDR2 is YYDKDF in the germline V gene (reference sequence). This CDR3 region has 14 residues.

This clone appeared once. The CDR3 bases are TGCGCCAGCAGCCAAGAGGGGTGGACTAGCGGGAATGAGCAGTTCTTC. The encoded protein is CASSQEGWTSGNEQFF. The chain employs TRBV4-1 and TRBJ2-1, with TRBD2 matching 11 bases. Trimming at V came to 0 bases and at J to 7 bases, leaving 5 bases not matched to a gene. The CDR3 covers 16 residues. The germline gives CDR1 MGHRA, CDR2 YSYEKL.

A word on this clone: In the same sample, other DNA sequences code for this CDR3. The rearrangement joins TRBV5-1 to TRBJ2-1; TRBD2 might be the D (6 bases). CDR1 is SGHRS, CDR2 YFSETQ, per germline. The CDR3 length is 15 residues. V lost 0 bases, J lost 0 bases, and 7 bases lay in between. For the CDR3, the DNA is TGCGCCAGCAGCTTGGACGGGAGCTCCTACAATGAGCAGTTCTTC. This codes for CASSLDGSSYNEQFF.

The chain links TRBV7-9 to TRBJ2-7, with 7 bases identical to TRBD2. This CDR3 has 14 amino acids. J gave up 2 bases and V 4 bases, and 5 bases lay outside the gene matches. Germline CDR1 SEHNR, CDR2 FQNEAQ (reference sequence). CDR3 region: CASSSWDYPYEQYF. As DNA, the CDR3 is TGTGCCAGCAGCTCATGGGACTACCCCTACGAGCAGTACTTC.

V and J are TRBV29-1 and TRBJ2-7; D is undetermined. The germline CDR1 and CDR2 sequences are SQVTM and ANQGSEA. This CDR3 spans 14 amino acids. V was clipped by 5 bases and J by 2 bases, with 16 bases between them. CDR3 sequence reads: CSVSVDPNTYEQYF. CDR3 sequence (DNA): TGCAGCGTTTCGGTGGACCCTAATACCTACGAGCAGTACTTC.

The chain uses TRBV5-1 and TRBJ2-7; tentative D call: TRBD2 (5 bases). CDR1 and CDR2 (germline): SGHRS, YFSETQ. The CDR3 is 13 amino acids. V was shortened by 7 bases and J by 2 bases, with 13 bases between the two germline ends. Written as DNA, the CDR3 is TGCGCCAGCGCACCGGGAAGTACCTACGAGCAGTACTTC. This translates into CASAPGSTYEQYF.

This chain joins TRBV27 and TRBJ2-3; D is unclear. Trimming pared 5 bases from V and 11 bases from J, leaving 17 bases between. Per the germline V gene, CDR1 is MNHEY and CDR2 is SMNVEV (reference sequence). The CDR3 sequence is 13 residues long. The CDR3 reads CASSVQVPTQQYF. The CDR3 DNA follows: TGTGCCAGCAGTGTCCAGGTTCCAACTCAGCAGTATTTT.

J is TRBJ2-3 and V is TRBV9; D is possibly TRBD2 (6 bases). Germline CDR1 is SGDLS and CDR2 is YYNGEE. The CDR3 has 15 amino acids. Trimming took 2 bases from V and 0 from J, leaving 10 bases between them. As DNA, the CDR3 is TGTGCCAGCAGCGTGGGACTTCGTAGCACAGATACGCAGTATTTT. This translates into CASSVGLRSTDTQYF.

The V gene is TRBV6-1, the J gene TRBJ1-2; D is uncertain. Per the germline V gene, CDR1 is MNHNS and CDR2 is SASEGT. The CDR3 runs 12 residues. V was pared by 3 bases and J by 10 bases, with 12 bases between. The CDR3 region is CASSEVEGSYTF. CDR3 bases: TGTGCCAGCAGTGAGGTGGAAGGATCCTACACCTTC.

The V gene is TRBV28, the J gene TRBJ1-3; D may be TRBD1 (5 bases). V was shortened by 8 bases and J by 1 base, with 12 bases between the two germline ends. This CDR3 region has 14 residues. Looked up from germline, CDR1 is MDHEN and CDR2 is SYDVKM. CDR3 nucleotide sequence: TGTGCCAGCCGACAGTTTATATCTGGAAACACCATATATTTT. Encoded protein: CASRQFISGNTIYF. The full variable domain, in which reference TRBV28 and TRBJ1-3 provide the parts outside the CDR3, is DVKVTQSSRYLVKRTGEKVFLECVQDMDHENMFWYRQDPGLGLRLIYFSYDVKMKEKGDIPEGYSVSREKKERFSLILESASTNQTSMYLCASRQFISGNTIYFGEGSWLTVV.

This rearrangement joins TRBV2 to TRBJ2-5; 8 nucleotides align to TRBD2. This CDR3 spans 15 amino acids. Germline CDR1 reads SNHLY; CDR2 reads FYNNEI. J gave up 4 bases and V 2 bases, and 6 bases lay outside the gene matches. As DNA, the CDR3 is TGTGCCAGCAGTGAATTTAGCGGGGTGGGAGAGACCCAGTACTTC. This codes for CASSEFSGVGETQYF.

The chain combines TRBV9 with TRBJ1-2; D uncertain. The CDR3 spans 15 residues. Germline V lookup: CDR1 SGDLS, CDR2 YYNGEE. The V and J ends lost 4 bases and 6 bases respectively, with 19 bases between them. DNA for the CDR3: TGTGCCAGCAGCCCCCGACTGACTCCGAAGGATGGCTACACCTTC. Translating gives CASSPRLTPKDGYTF.

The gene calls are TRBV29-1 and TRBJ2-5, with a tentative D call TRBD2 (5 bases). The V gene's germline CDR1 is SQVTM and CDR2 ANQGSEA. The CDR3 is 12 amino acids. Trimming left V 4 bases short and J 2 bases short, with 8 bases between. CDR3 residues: CSVVEGQETQYF. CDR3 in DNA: TGCAGCGTTGTCGAGGGACAAGAGACCCAGTACTTC.

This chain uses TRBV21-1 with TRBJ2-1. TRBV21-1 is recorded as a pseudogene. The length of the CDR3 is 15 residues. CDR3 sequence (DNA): TGTGCCAGCAGCAACCATCCAGGACCCTACAATGAGCAGTTCTTC. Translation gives CASSNHPGPYNEQFF.

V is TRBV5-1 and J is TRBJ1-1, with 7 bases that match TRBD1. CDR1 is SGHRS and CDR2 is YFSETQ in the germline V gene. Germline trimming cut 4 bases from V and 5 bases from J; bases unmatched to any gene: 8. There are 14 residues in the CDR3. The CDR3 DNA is TGCGCCAGCAGCCGAGGGGGCGGAAATACTGAAGCTTTCTTT. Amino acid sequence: CASSRGGGNTEAFF.

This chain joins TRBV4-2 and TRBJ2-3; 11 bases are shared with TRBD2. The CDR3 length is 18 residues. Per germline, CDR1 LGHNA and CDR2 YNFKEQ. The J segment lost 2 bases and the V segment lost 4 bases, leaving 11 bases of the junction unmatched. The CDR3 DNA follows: TGTGCCAGCAGCCCCGCCAGGCTAGCGGGAGGAGTCACAGATACGCAGTATTTT. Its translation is CASSPARLAGGVTDTQYF.

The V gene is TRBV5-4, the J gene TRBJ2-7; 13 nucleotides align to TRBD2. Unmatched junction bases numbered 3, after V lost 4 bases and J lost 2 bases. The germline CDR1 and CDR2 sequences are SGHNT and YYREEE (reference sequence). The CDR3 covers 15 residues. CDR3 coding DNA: TGTGCCAGCAGCACCGGACTAGCGGGAGCCTACGAGCAGTACTTC. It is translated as CASSTGLAGAYEQYF.

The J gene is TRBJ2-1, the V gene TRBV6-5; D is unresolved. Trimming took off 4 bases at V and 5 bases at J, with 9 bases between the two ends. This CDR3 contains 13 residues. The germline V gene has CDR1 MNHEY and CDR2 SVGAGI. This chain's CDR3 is CASSLNRDNEQFF. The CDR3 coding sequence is TGTGCCAGCAGTTTGAATAGGGACAATGAGCAGTTCTTC.

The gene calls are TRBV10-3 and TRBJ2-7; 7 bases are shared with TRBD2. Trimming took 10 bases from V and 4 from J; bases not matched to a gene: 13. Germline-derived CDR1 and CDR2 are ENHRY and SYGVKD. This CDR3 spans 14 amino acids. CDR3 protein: CATESGMGLYEQYF. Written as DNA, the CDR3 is TGTGCCACCGAGAGCGGGATGGGTCTATACGAGCAGTACTTC.

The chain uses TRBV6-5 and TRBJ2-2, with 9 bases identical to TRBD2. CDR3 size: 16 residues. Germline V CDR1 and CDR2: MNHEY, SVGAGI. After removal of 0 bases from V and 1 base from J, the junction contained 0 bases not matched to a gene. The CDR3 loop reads CASSYSTSGNTGELFF. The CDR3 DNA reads TGTGCCAGCAGTTACTCGACTAGCGGGAACACCGGGGAGCTGTTTTTT.

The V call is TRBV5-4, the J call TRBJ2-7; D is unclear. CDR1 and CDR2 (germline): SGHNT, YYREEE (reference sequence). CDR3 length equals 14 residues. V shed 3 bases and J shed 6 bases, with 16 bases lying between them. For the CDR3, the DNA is TGTGCCAGCAGCTCAAAAACTGGAGTTACCGAGCAGTACTTC. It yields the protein CASSSKTGVTEQYF.

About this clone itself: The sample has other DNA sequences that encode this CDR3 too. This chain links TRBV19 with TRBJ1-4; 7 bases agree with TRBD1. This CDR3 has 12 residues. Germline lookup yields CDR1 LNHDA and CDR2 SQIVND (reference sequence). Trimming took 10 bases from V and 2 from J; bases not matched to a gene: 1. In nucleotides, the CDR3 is TGTGCCACCAGGGGGACTAATGAAAAACTGTTTTTT. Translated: CATRGTNEKLFF.

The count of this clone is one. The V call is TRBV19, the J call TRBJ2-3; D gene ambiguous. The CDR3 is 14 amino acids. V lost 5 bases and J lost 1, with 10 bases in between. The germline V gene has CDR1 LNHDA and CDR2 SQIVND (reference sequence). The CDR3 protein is CASSAWRGTDTQYF. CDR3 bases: TGTGCCAGTAGTGCTTGGAGAGGCACAGATACGCAGTATTTT.

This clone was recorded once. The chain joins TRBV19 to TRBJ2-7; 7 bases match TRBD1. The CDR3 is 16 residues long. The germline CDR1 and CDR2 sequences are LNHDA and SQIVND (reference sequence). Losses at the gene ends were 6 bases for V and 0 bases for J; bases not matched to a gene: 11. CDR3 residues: CASSVRQGPFSYEQYF. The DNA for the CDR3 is TGTGCCAGTAGCGTCCGACAGGGACCCTTCTCCTACGAGCAGTACTTC.

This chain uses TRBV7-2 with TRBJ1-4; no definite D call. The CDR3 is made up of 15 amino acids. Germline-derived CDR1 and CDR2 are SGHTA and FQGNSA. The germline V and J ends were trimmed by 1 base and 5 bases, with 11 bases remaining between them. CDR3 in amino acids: CASSLGSQENEKLFF. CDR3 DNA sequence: TGTGCCAGCAGCTTAGGAAGTCAGGAAAATGAAAAACTGTTTTTT. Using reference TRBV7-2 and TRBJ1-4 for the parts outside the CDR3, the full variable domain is GAGVSQSPSNKVTEKGKDVELRCDPISGHTALYWYRQSLGQGLEFLIYFQGNSAPDKSGLPSDRFSAERTGGSVSTLTIQRTQQEDSAVYLCASSLGSQENEKLFFGSGTQLSVL.

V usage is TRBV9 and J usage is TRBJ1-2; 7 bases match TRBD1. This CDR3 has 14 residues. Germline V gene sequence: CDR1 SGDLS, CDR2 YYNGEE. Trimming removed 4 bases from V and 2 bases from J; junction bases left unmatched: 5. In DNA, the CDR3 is TGTGCCAGCAGCTTAAACAGGGGCAACTATGGCTACACCTTC. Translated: CASSLNRGNYGYTF.